This is a list of T cell receptor beta chains from one sample in a study of OX40 agonist ivuxolimab in advanced cancers. Method: immunoSEQ multiplex PCR; TCRdb's copy keeps in-frame clones and lacks some. There are about 81,000 clones in the sample; 88% occur only once, and roughly 0.44% lies in the top ten. This material consisted of CD4+ or CD8+ T cells sorted from blood, taken in a trial of the OX40 agonist ivuxolimab. The receptors originated from an adult with an advanced solid tumor such as melanoma, head and neck, liver or kidney cancer. Each CDR3 is given with its conserved first and last residue. Fields, in order: V gene, J gene, CDR3 protein.

V gene: TRBV5-1
J gene: TRBJ1-5
CDR3 protein: CASSLTGETQPQHF

V gene: TRBV7-2
J gene: TRBJ1-3
CDR3 protein: CASSLSMAGGGNTIYF

V gene: TRBV11-1
J gene: TRBJ2-5
CDR3 protein: CASSPMLTVQETQYF

V gene: TRBV7-7
J gene: TRBJ2-7
CDR3 protein: CASSLSGTLSEQYF

V gene: TRBV6-5
J gene: TRBJ2-7
CDR3 protein: CASSPFVATYEQYF

V gene: TRBV28
J gene: TRBJ1-2
CDR3 protein: CASSFGEYGYTF

V gene: TRBV6-1
J gene: TRBJ1-3
CDR3 protein: CASRSLDTIYF

V gene: TRBV11-2
J gene: TRBJ2-7
CDR3 protein: CASSLDPSDFSLSYEQYF

V gene: TRBV19
J gene: TRBJ1-1
CDR3 protein: CASRRTGGSGTEAFF

V gene: TRBV14
J gene: TRBJ1-1
CDR3 protein: CASSQDQNTEAFF

V gene: TRBV5-4
J gene: TRBJ1-5
CDR3 protein: CASSLYVQGAGQPQHF

V gene: TRBV6-4
J gene: TRBJ2-4
CDR3 protein: CASRCQVAKNIQYF

V gene: TRBV27
J gene: TRBJ1-6
CDR3 protein: CASGRRQATFYSPLHF

V gene: TRBV5-1
J gene: TRBJ1-2
CDR3 protein: CASSLVARGTYGYTF

V gene: TRBV6-1
J gene: TRBJ1-2
CDR3 protein: CASSEATGGYGYTF

V gene: TRBV14
J gene: TRBJ2-5
CDR3 protein: CASSQEPPGYQETQYF